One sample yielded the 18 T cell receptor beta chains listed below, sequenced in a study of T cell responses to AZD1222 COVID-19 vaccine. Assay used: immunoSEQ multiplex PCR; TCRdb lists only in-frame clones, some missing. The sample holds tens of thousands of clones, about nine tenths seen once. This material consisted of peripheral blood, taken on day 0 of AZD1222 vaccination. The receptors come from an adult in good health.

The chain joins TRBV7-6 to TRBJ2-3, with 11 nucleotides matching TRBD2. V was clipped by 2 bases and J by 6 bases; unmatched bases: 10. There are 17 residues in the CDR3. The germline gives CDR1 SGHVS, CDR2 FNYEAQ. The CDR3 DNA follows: TGTGCCAGCAGCTTACTTCTAGCGGGAGGATCCAGGGATACGCAGTATTTT. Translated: CASSLLLAGGSRDTQYF.

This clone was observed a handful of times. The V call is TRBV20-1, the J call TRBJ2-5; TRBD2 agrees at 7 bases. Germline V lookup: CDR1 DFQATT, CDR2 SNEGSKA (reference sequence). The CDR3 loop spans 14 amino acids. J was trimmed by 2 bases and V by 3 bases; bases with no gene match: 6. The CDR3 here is CSASMGGGQETQYF. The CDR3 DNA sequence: TGCAGTGCTAGTATGGGGGGGGGTCAAGAGACCCAGTACTTC.

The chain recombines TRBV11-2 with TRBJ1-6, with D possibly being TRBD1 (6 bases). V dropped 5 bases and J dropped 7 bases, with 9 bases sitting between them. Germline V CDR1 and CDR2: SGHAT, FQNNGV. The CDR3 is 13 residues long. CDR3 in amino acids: CASSQQGNSPLHF. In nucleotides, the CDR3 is TGTGCCAGCAGCCAGCAGGGGAATTCACCCCTCCACTTT. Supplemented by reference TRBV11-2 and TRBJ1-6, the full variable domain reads EAGVAQSPRYKIIEKRQSVAFWCNPISGHATLYWYQQILGQGPKLLIQFQNNGVVDDSQLPKDRFSAERLKGVDSTLKIQPAKLEDSAVYLCASSQQGNSPLHFGNGTRLTVT.

CDR3 nucleotide sequence: TGCGCCAGCAGCCAAGACGGGGCAGTGAACACTGAAGCTTTCTTT. Translation gives CASSQDGAVNTEAFF. J is TRBJ1-1 and V is TRBV4-1, with D tentatively TRBD1 (5 bases). This CDR3 has 15 residues. Germline CDR1 MGHRA, CDR2 YSYEKL. V lost 0 bases to trimming and J lost 0 bases, with 8 bases between them.

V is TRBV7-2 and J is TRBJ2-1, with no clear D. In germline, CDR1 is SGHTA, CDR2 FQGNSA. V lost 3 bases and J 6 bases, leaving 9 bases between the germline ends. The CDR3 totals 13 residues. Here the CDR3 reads CASSFPGLNEQFF. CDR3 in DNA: TGTGCCAGCAGCTTTCCCGGTCTCAATGAGCAGTTCTTC.

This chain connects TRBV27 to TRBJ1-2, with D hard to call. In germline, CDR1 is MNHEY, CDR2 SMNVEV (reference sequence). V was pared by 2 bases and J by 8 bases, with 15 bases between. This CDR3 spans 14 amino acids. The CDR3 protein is CASSLGSYGEGYTF. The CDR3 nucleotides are TGTGCCAGCAGTTTAGGGTCTTACGGGGAAGGCTACACCTTC.

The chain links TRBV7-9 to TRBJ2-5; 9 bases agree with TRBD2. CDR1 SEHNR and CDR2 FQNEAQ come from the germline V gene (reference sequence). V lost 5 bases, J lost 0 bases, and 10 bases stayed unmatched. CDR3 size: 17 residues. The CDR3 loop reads CASSATSSGANQETQYF. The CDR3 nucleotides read TGTGCCAGCAGCGCAACCTCTAGCGGGGCAAACCAAGAGACCCAGTACTTC.

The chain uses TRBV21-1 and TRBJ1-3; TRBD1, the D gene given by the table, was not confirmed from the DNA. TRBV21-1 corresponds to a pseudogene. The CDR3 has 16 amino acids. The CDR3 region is CASSLSGYRGRETIYF. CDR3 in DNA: TGTGCCAGCAGCCTATCAGGATACAGGGGGCGAGAAACCATATATTTT.

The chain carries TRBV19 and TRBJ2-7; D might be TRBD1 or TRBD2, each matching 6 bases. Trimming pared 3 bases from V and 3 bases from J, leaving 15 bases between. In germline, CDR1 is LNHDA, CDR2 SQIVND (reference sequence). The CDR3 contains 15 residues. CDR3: CASSMGGGPSYEQYF. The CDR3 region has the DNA TGTGCCAGTAGTATGGGGGGCGGGCCAAGCTACGAGCAGTACTTC.

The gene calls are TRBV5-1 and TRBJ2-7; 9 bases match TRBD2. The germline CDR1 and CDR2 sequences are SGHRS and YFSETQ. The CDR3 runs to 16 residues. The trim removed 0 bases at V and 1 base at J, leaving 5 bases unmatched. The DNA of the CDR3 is TGCGCCAGCAGCTTGGGAGCGGGGGGCCGGTCCTACGAGCAGTACTTC. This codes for CASSLGAGGRSYEQYF.

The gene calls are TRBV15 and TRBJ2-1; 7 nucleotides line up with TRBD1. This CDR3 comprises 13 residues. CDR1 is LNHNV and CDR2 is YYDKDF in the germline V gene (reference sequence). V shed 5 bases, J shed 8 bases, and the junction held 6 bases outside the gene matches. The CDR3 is CATSSTGLDEQFF. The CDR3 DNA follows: TGTGCCACCAGCTCGACAGGGCTTGATGAGCAGTTCTTC.

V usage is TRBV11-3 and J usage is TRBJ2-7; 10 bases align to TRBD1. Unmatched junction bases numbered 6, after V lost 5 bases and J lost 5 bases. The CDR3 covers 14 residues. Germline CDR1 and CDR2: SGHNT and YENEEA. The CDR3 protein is CASSEGQGVHEQYF. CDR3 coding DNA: TGTGCCAGCAGCGAAGGACAGGGGGTCCACGAGCAGTACTTC.

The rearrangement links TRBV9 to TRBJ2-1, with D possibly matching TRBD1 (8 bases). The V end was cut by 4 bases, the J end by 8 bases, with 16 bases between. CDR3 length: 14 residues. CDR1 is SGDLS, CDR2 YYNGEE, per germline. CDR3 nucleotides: TGTGCCAGCAGCCCTCGGACAGGGAGGGATGAGCAGTTCTTC. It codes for CASSPRTGRDEQFF. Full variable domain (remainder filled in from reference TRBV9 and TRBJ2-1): DSGVTQTPKHLITATGQRVTLRCSPRSGDLSVYWYQQSLDQGLQFLIQYYNGEERAKGNILERFSAQQFPDLHSELNLSSLELGDSALYFCASSPRTGRDEQFFGPGTRLTVL.

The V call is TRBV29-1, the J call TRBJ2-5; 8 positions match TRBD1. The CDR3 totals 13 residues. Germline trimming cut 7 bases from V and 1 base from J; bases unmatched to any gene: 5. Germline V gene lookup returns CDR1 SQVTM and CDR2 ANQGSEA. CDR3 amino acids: CSGDTGGQETQYF. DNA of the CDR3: TGCAGCGGCGATACAGGGGGCCAAGAGACCCAGTACTTC.

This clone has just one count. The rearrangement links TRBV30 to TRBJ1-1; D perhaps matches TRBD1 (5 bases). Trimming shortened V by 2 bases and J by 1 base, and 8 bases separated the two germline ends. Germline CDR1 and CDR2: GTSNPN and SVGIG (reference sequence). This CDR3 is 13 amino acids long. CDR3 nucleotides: TGTGCCTGGAGTCCGACAGCGAACACTGAAGCTTTCTTT. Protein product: CAWSPTANTEAFF.

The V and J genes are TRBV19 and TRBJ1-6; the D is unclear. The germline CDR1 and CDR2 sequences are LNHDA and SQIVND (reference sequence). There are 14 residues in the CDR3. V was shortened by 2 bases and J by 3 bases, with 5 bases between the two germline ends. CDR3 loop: CASSILDYNSPLHF. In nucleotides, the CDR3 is TGTGCCAGTAGTATATTGGACTATAATTCACCCCTCCACTTT.

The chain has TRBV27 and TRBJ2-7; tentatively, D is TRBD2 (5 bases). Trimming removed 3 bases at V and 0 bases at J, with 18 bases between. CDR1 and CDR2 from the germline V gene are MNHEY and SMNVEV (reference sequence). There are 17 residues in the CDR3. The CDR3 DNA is TGTGCCAGCAGTTTTTCGCCGTTTCGGGAACCCTCCTACGAGCAGTACTTC. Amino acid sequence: CASSFSPFREPSYEQYF.

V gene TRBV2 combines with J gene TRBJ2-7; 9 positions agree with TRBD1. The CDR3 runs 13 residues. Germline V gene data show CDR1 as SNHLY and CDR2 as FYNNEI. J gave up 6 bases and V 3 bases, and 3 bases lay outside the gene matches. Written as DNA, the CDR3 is TGTGCCAGCAGTGATACAGGGGGCATCGAGCAGTACTTC. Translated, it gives CASSDTGGIEQYF.